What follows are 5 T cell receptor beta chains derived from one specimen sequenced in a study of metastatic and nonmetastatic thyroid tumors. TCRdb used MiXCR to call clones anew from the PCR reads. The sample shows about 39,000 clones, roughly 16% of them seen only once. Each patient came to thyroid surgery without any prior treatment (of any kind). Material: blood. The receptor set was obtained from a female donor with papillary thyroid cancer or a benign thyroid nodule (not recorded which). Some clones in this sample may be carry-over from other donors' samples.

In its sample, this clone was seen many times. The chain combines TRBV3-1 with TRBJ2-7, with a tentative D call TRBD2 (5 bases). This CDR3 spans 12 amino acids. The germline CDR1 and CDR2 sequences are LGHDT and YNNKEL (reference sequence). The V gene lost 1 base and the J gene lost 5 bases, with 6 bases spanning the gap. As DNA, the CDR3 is TGTGCCAGCAGCCAAGTGGGAGACGAGCAGTACTTC. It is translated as CASSQVGDEQYF.

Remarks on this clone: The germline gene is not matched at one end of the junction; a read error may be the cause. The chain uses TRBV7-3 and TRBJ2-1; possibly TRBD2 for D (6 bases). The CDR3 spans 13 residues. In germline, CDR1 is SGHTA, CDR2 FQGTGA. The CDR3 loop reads CASGLASYNEHFF. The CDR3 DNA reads TGTGCCAGCGGGCTAGCGTCTTACAACGAGCATTTCTTC.

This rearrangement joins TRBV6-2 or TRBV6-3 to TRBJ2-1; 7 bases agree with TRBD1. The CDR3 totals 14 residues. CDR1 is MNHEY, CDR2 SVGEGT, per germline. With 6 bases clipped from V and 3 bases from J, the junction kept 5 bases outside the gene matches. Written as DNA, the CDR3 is TGTGCCAGCAGCAGACAGGGAAGCTACAATGAGCAGTTCTTC. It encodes CASSRQGSYNEQFF.

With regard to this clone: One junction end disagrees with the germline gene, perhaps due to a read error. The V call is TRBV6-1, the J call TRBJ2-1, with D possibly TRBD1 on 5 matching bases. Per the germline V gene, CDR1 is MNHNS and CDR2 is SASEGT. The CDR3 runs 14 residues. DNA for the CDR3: TGCGCCAGCAGCAGGGATCTAACCTACAATGAGCAGTTCTTC. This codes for CASSRDLTYNEQFF.

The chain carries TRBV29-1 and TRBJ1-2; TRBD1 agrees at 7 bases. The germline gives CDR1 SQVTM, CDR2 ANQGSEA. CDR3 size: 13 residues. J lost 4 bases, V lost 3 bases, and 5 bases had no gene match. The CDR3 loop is CSVEQGVSYGYTF. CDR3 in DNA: TGCAGCGTTGAGCAGGGGGTGTCCTATGGCTACACCTTC.